This T cell receptor (beta chain) was retrieved from a study of T cell responses to AZD1222 COVID-19 vaccine. Produced via immunoSEQ multiplex PCR; TCRdb's table is partial and in-frame only. The sample lists roughly 200,000 clones; about 95% were seen once. V dropped 6 bases and J dropped 0 bases, with 14 bases sitting between them. Per germline, CDR1 LNHDA and CDR2 SQIVND (reference sequence). This CDR3 region has 15 residues. The chain is built from TRBV19 and TRBJ1-1, with TRBD1 as a possible D gene (6 bases). The receptor comes from an adult who received the MenACWY meningococcal vaccine as a control. The input for sequencing was peripheral blood, taken 28 days after the second dose of the MenACWY control vaccine. The CDR3 sequence: CASSYRVGMNTEAFF. In nucleotides, the CDR3 is TGTGCCAGTAGCTACAGGGTAGGGATGAACACTGAAGCTTTCTTT.